These 31 T cell receptor beta chains came from one sample sequenced in a study of Graves' ophthalmopathy and Graves' hyperthyroidism (dated by TCRdb to the late 2010s). TCRdb records Illumina HiSeq 2000 as the sequencer. For repertoire sequencing, the TCR beta CDR3 regions were amplified from RNA transcripts. HTBI primers and the Qiagen OneStep RT-PCR kit were used in a first-round RT-PCR, which was followed by a second-round multiplex PCR, size selection and purification. TCRdb ran its own pipeline on the public reads, namely fastp trimming at Q25 and MiXCR clone calling, and kept in-frame beta chains. One record per CDR3 amino acid sequence lists the most common genes and DNA. Within this sample are around 400,000 distinct CDR3 sequences, with roughly 21% of them counted one time only. Roughly 3% of the sample is held by the ten biggest clonotypes. Sample: peripheral blood. The receptors originated from a woman aged 18-29 years with stable Graves' hyperthyroidism. Donor details come from another sample of the same person, matched by shared clones.

This clonotype has just a few counts. V usage is TRBV6-1 and J usage is TRBJ2-7; a weak D match, TRBD1 (6 bases). Germline V gene data show CDR1 as MNHNS and CDR2 as SASEGT. The CDR3 sequence is 13 residues long. Trimming removed 6 bases at V and 6 bases at J, with 15 bases between. Here the CDR3 DNA reads TGTGCCAGCAGCGTCACAGGGTCAGGCGAGCAGTACTTC. Protein sequence: CASSVTGSGEQYF.

This clonotype has a count of ten or more. The CDR3 bases are TGTGCCAGCAGTCTTGGGACCAGGGCAGGGGCCAACGTCCTGACTTTC. Translated: CASSLGTRAGANVLTF. The rearrangement links TRBV12-3 or TRBV12-4 to TRBJ2-6, with D perhaps TRBD1 or TRBD2 (5 bases each). Deletions cut 5 bases from V and 4 bases from J, with 15 bases between. This CDR3 has 16 amino acids.

The J gene is TRBJ1-5, the V gene TRBV12-3 or TRBV12-4; D remains unclear. The CDR3 is 13 residues long. V was trimmed by 5 bases and J by 7 bases, leaving 12 bases between them. The CDR3 sequence: CASSMHGGQPQHF. DNA of the CDR3: TGTGCCAGCAGTATGCACGGAGGGCAGCCCCAGCATTTT.

The gene calls are TRBV20-1 and TRBJ1-6; no reliable D call. CDR1 DFQATT and CDR2 SNEGSKA come from the germline V gene (reference sequence). V lost 1 base and J lost 8, with 9 bases in between. The CDR3 contains 13 residues. CDR3 DNA: TGCAGTGCTAGAGCCACAAATCATTCACCCCTCCACTTT. It yields the protein CSARATNHSPLHF.

This clonotype was detected ten times or more. The chain links TRBV11-2 to TRBJ1-2; 9 bases map to TRBD1. Germline CDR1 reads SGHAT; CDR2 reads FQNNGV. J was trimmed by 7 bases and V by 4 bases; bases with no gene match: 4. This CDR3 comprises 13 residues. In DNA form, the CDR3 reads TGTGCCAGCAGCTGGGGACAGGGTAGTGGCTACACCTTC. Amino acids: CASSWGQGSGYTF.

This clonotype was counted many times. J is TRBJ1-2 and V is TRBV6-9; 8 nucleotides align to TRBD1. The J segment lost 4 bases and the V segment lost 8 bases, leaving 30 bases of the junction unmatched. Germline V gives CDR1 MNHGY, CDR2 SVAAGI. This CDR3 contains 21 residues. CDR3 coding DNA: TGTGCCAGCCTACGCCGTTCCTGGGTCCTAGGCCGGGACAGGAAACGCTATGGCTACACCTTC. It codes for CASLRRSWVLGRDRKRYGYTF.

The sample holds many counts of this clonotype. V usage is TRBV28 and J usage is TRBJ2-2; no clear D gene. This CDR3 comprises 18 residues. The ends were cut back, 1 base at V and 1 base at J, with 16 bases in the middle. In germline, CDR1 is MDHEN, CDR2 SYDVKM. The CDR3 nucleotides are TGTGCCAGCAGTTTATTGGTGCGAAGACAACTGAACACCGGGGAGCTGTTTTTT. The encoded protein is CASSLLVRRQLNTGELFF. The variable domain in full, with the rest retrieved from reference TRBV28 and TRBJ2-2, is DVKVTQSSRYLVKRTGEKVFLECVQDMDHENMFWYRQDPGLGLRLIYFSYDVKMKEKGDIPEGYSVSREKKERFSLILESASTNQTSMYLCASSLLVRRQLNTGELFFGEGSRLTVL.

This clonotype was detected ten times or more. This rearrangement joins TRBV6-1 to TRBJ2-7, with unresolved D. CDR3 length: 16 amino acids. CDR1 and CDR2 from the germline V gene are MNHNS and SASEGT. The V end lost 5 bases, the J end lost 0 bases, and 17 bases lay between the germline ends. The CDR3, as DNA: TGTGCCAGCAGTCGAACCTCCACCTGGGGCTCCTACGAGCAGTACTTC. It yields the protein CASSRTSTWGSYEQYF.

This clonotype occurred many times. The chain has TRBV12-3 or TRBV12-4 and TRBJ1-5, with no clear D. This CDR3 is 14 amino acids long. Trimming took off 2 bases at V and 6 bases at J, with 11 bases between the two ends. The CDR3 is CASSLSGVRQPQHF. CDR3 nucleotides: TGTGCCAGCAGTTTATCCGGGGTTCGTCAGCCCCAGCATTTT.

The sample holds many counts of this clonotype. V gene TRBV12-3 or TRBV12-4 combines with J gene TRBJ1-2; D gene uncertain. This CDR3 has 13 residues. V shed 2 bases and J shed 1 base, with 5 bases lying between them. Here the CDR3 reads CASSLSDNYGYTF. The CDR3 DNA sequence: TGTGCCAGCAGTTTATCCGATAACTATGGCTACACCTTC.

This clonotype has a count of ten or more. J is TRBJ1-5 and V is TRBV12-3 or TRBV12-4; no clear D gene. Trimming stripped 1 base from V and 6 bases from J, with 4 bases between. The CDR3 covers 12 residues. The CDR3 sequence: CASSLGPQPQHF. CDR3 coding DNA: TGTGCCAGCAGTTTAGGCCCTCAGCCCCAGCATTTT.

This clonotype was seen repeatedly, ten times or more. The rearrangement links TRBV12-3 or TRBV12-4 to TRBJ1-6; unclear D gene. The V end lost 4 bases, the J end lost 8 bases, and 6 bases lay between the germline ends. CDR3 length equals 12 residues. DNA of the CDR3: TGTGCCAGCAGTTCATTTGATTCACCCCTCCACTTT. This sequence encodes CASSSFDSPLHF.

This clonotype appeared a few times. The chain combines TRBV5-6 with TRBJ1-2; tentatively, D is TRBD1 (6 bases). V lost 5 bases and J 2 bases, leaving 19 bases between the germline ends. The CDR3 contains 16 residues. CDR1 and CDR2 from the germline V gene are SGHDT and YYEEEE. This chain's CDR3 is CASSQITGTPNYGYTF. The CDR3 DNA reads TGTGCCAGCAGTCAAATCACCGGGACACCCAACTATGGCTACACCTTC. The complete variable domain, with remaining parts taken from reference TRBV5-6 and TRBJ1-2, reads DAGVTQSPTHLIKTRGQQVTLRCSPKSGHDTVSWYQQALGQGPQFIFQYYEEEERQRGNFPDRFSGHQFPNYSSELNVNALLLGDSALYLCASSQITGTPNYGYTFGSGTRLTVV.

In this sample, this clonotype turned up many times. The V gene is TRBV4-1, the J gene TRBJ2-7, with a weak D call TRBD1 (6 bases). Per germline, CDR1 MGHRA and CDR2 YSYEKL. V dropped 3 bases and J dropped 3 bases, with 9 bases sitting between them. This CDR3 comprises 13 residues. The CDR3 bases are TGCGCCAGCAGCCAGGGACACAACTACGAGCAGTACTTC. Residues: CASSQGHNYEQYF.

This clonotype was picked up many times. The chain is built from TRBV7-6 and TRBJ1-5, with D possibly being TRBD1 (5 bases). Trimming removed 2 bases from V and 7 bases from J, with 15 bases in between. The CDR3 spans 15 residues. Germline CDR1 is SGHVS and CDR2 is FNYEAQ. The CDR3 reads CASSLYPGAGQPQHF. The CDR3 DNA sequence: TGTGCCAGCAGCTTATATCCCGGGGCTGGGCAGCCCCAGCATTTT.

The chain joins TRBV6-2 or TRBV6-3 to TRBJ2-2; maybe TRBD2 (6 bases). This CDR3 contains 15 residues. Trimming cost V 2 bases and J 3 bases, with 10 bases left between them. Germline lookup yields CDR1 MNHEY and CDR2 SVGEGT. The CDR3 nucleotides are TGTGCCAGCAGTTACCTGAGCGGGTACACCGGGGAGCTGTTTTTT. The encoded protein is CASSYLSGYTGELFF.

This clonotype was detected once. A much larger clone differs by one base, so this may be a read error. This is likely a read error, given that the CDR3 carries no conserved phenylalanine or tryptophan at its end. This chain connects TRBV5-1 to TRBJ2-2; possibly TRBD2 for D (6 bases). The V end lost 4 bases, the J end lost 7 bases, and 14 bases lay between the germline ends. Germline values: CDR1 SGHRS, CDR2 YFSETQ. CDR3 length equals 14 residues. The CDR3 is CASSPGTPGGELFL. In DNA form, the CDR3 reads TGCGCCAGCAGCCCCGGGACTCCCGGCGGGGAGCTGTTTTTG.

In the case of this clonotype: One end of the junction fails to match germline, which may point to a read error. This chain links TRBV5-1 with TRBJ1-1; D ambiguous. The CDR3 runs 13 residues. Germline V gives CDR1 SGHRS, CDR2 YFSETQ. CDR3: CVSSLTWNTEAFF. CDR3 coding DNA: TGCGTCAGCAGCTTGACCTGGAACACTGAAGCTTTCTTT.

This clonotype turned up a few times. CDR3 sequence (DNA): TGTGCCAGCAGTGAAGTAACAGGGGGCCCCTACGAGCAGTACTTC. Translated: CASSEVTGGPYEQYF. The J gene is TRBJ2-7, the V gene TRBV6-1; 9 positions agree with TRBD1. The CDR3 runs to 15 residues. Germline lookup yields CDR1 MNHNS and CDR2 SASEGT. Losses at the gene ends were 1 base for V and 2 bases for J; bases not matched to a gene: 3.

The sample holds many counts of this clonotype. The rearrangement links TRBV27 to TRBJ2-7, with 7 bases aligning to TRBD2. Germline CDR1 MNHEY, CDR2 SMNVEV (reference sequence). V lost 5 bases to trimming and J lost 1 base; unmatched junction nucleotides: 8. The length of the CDR3 is 15 residues. For the CDR3, the DNA is TGTGCCAGCAGTCCATTTGGCGGGAGTTCCTACGAGCAGTACTTC. Its translation is CASSPFGGSSYEQYF.

This clonotype was recorded at least ten times. CDR3 bases: TGTGCCAGCAGTCCCCGACAGGGATCTGGCCCATATCGCACCGGGGAGCTGTTTTTT. As protein: CASSPRQGSGPYRTGELFF. This sequence joins TRBV6-4 and TRBJ2-2; 7 positions agree with TRBD1. In germline, CDR1 is MRHNA, CDR2 SNTAGT. The CDR3 loop spans 19 amino acids. V lost 5 bases and J lost 4; bases outside the gene matches: 19.

Ten or more counts support this clonotype. The chain combines TRBV6-2 or TRBV6-3 with TRBJ2-7; TRBD1 aligns across 9 bases. This CDR3 comprises 14 residues. Germline V gene sequence: CDR1 MNHEY, CDR2 SVGEGT. Germline trimming cut 5 bases from V and 5 bases from J; bases unmatched to any gene: 7. CDR3 protein: CASSPGQGSNEQYF. CDR3 nucleotide sequence: TGTGCCAGCAGTCCGGGACAGGGATCGAACGAGCAGTACTTC.

This clonotype has a count of ten or more. The rearrangement links TRBV6-1 to TRBJ2-7; D is unresolved. Germline CDR1 reads MNHNS; CDR2 reads SASEGT. The CDR3 is 14 residues long. Trimming removed 0 bases at V and 3 bases at J, with 9 bases between. The CDR3 is CASSEAGLRYEQYF. CDR3 bases: TGTGCCAGCAGTGAAGCCGGTCTGCGCTACGAGCAGTACTTC.

The V and J genes are TRBV2 and TRBJ1-2, with 7 bases fitting TRBD1. This CDR3 comprises 13 residues. Trimming at V came to 6 bases and at J to 2 bases, leaving 3 bases not matched to a gene. Germline V gene data show CDR1 as SNHLY and CDR2 as FYNNEI. The CDR3 sequence: CASRMGQNYGYTF. CDR3 coding DNA: TGTGCCAGCAGGATGGGACAGAACTATGGCTACACCTTC.

This chain joins TRBV9 and TRBJ2-7; D perhaps matches TRBD2 (6 bases). The CDR3 is 13 amino acids. From germline, CDR1 is SGDLS and CDR2 YYNGEE. The V end lost 5 bases, the J end lost 3 bases, and 12 bases lay between the germline ends. Here the CDR3 reads CASSGPGDYEQYF. The CDR3 DNA follows: TGTGCCAGCAGTGGTCCGGGAGACTACGAGCAGTACTTC. Complete variable domain (other parts from reference TRBV9 and TRBJ2-7): DSGVTQTPKHLITATGQRVTLRCSPRSGDLSVYWYQQSLDQGLQFLIQYYNGEERAKGNILERFSAQQFPDLHSELNLSSLELGDSALYFCASSGPGDYEQYFGPGTRLTVT.

This clonotype was detected many times. The rearrangement links TRBV24-1 to TRBJ2-5, with D possibly being TRBD2 (5 bases). V was pared by 3 bases and J by 4 bases, with 20 bases between. The CDR3 is made up of 17 amino acids. The germline V gene has CDR1 KGHDR and CDR2 SFDVKD. CDR3 loop: CATSDPRAGTMRETQYF. CDR3 nucleotides: TGTGCCACCAGTGATCCCCGCGCGGGCACGATGCGAGAGACCCAGTACTTC.

This clonotype was counted at least ten times. This chain connects TRBV12-3 or TRBV12-4 to TRBJ2-7, with D possibly TRBD2 on 5 matching bases. The CDR3 has 15 amino acids. V gave up 6 bases and J gave up 3 bases, with 18 bases separating them. CDR3 loop: CASRISWLAHYEQYF. The CDR3 DNA sequence: TGTGCCAGCAGAATTAGTTGGCTAGCCCACTACGAGCAGTACTTC.

This chain joins TRBV11-2 and TRBJ2-6; D is perhaps TRBD2 (5 bases). Germline lookup yields CDR1 SGHAT and CDR2 FQNNGV. The V and J ends lost 5 bases and 1 base respectively, with 12 bases between them. This CDR3 contains 16 residues. As DNA, the CDR3 is TGTGCCAGCAGCGCGGGCGCGGGTTCTGGGGCCAACGTCCTGACTTTC. Translating gives CASSAGAGSGANVLTF. Combining the CDR3 with reference TRBV11-2 and TRBJ2-6 gives the whole variable domain EAGVAQSPRYKIIEKRQSVAFWCNPISGHATLYWYQQILGQGPKLLIQFQNNGVVDDSQLPKDRFSAERLKGVDSTLKIQPAKLEDSAVYLCASSAGAGSGANVLTFGAGSRLTVL.

The rearrangement uses TRBV12-3 or TRBV12-4 and TRBJ1-2, with D uncertain. With 2 bases removed from V and 0 bases from J, the gap between germline ends came to 10 bases. This CDR3 region has 15 residues. For the CDR3, the DNA is TGTGCCAGCAGTTTAATCGGCGGAACTAACTATGGCTACACCTTC. As protein: CASSLIGGTNYGYTF.

The rearrangement links TRBV7-9 to TRBJ2-4, with a tentative D call TRBD1 (5 bases). Per the germline V gene, CDR1 is SEHNR and CDR2 is FQNEAQ (reference sequence). The CDR3 spans 16 residues. The germline V and J ends were trimmed by 4 bases and 0 bases, with 13 bases remaining between them. The CDR3 DNA sequence: TGTGCCAGCAGCTCCGAACAGGCTGAAGCCAAAAACATTCAGTACTTC. Translation: CASSSEQAEAKNIQYF.

This clonotype came up many times. This rearrangement joins TRBV6-7 to TRBJ2-5; weak D call: TRBD2 (5 bases). TRBV6-7 counts as an open reading frame of uncertain function. V dropped 2 bases and J dropped 1 base, with 14 bases sitting between them. The length of the CDR3 is 16 residues. Here the CDR3 reads CASSYPVRRGQETQYF. CDR3 DNA: TGTGCCAGCAGTTACCCCGTCCGACGGGGCCAAGAGACCCAGTACTTC.